These T cell receptor beta chains were read from a single sample in a study of cytomegalovirus exposure and HLA in healthy donors. TCRdb's table, derived via immunoSEQ multiplex PCR, lists solely in-frame clones and lacks some. The table has about 120,000 clones, about 73% seen once. Sequencing used PBMCs. The receptors derive from a young woman in good health and CMV-seropositive. The CDR3 runs from the conserved cysteine through the conserved F or W. Each record gives: J gene, V gene, clone size, D gene, CDR3 protein, CDR3 DNA. The D gene is left open where the match is weak. Size is omitted from some rows. Given values are once, few, many or a class for expanded clones.

J: TRBJ1-3; V: TRBV30; size: .; D: .; CDR3: CAWSEIGQLGNTIYF; DNA: TGTGCCTGGAGTGAAATTGGACAGCTAGGAAACACCATATATTTT
J: TRBJ2-2; V: TRBV10-1; size: once; D: .; CDR3: CASNTDEVTGELFF; DNA: TGCGCCAGCAACACTGACGAGGTAACCGGGGAGCTGTTTTTT
J: TRBJ2-1; V: TRBV7-2; size: .; D: TRBD2; CDR3: CASSLGSGGAHYNEQFF; DNA: TGTGCCAGCAGCTTAGGTAGCGGGGGGGCCCATTACAATGAGCAGTTCTTC
J: TRBJ2-7; V: TRBV7-2; size: once; D: TRBD2; CDR3: CASSLAQLAGAFYEQYF; DNA: TGTGCCAGCAGCTTAGCGCAATTAGCGGGGGCCTTCTACGAGCAGTACTTC
J: TRBJ1-1; V: TRBV7-9; size: .; D: .; CDR3: CASSLMTGNTEAFF; DNA: TGTGCCAGCAGCCTAATGACAGGGAACACTGAAGCTTTCTTT
J: TRBJ1-6; V: TRBV5-1; size: .; D: .; CDR3: CASSPTGNSPLHF; DNA: TGCGCCAGCAGCCCTACAGGAAATTCACCCCTCCACTTT
J: TRBJ1-2; V: TRBV20-1; size: .; D: TRBD1; CDR3: CSVRQGYGYTF; DNA: TGCAGTGTTAGACAGGGGTATGGCTACACCTTC
J: TRBJ2-4; V: TRBV11-2; size: .; D: TRBD2; CDR3: CASSLVGRGGTRGGDIQYF; DNA: TGTGCCAGCAGCTTGGTTGGGCGGGGGGGCACCAGAGGGGGGGACATTCAGTACTTC
J: TRBJ1-2; V: TRBV2; size: few; D: TRBD1; CDR3: CASSRTGRGYTF; DNA: TGTGCCAGCAGCCGGACAGGGCGCGGCTACACCTTC
J: TRBJ2-7; V: TRBV5-1; size: .; D: TRBD1; CDR3: CASRPGTGGRLPSYEQYF; DNA: TGCGCCAGCCGCCCCGGGACAGGGGGCCGCCTCCCTTCTTACGAGCAGTACTTC
J: TRBJ2-5; V: TRBV18; size: once; D: .; CDR3: CASSPVSITRQETQYF; DNA: TGTGCCAGCTCACCCGTCTCTATAACTAGACAAGAGACCCAGTACTTC
J: TRBJ2-7; V: TRBV18; size: .; D: TRBD1; CDR3: CASSPGQGMTYEQYF; DNA: TGTGCCAGCTCACCTGGACAGGGGATGACCTACGAGCAGTACTTC
J: TRBJ2-7; V: TRBV18; size: .; D: TRBD1; CDR3: CASSPGQDYEQYF; DNA: TGTGCCAGCTCACCGGGACAGGACTACGAGCAGTACTTC
J: TRBJ2-1; V: TRBV5-4; size: .; D: .; CDR3: CASSSGGRGGYNEQFF; DNA: TGTGCCAGCAGCTCCGGGGGGAGGGGGGGATACAATGAGCAGTTCTTC
J: TRBJ1-1; V: TRBV11-3; size: .; D: .; CDR3: CARRNTEAFF; DNA: TGTGCCAGGAGAAACACTGAAGCTTTCTTT
J: TRBJ2-2; V: TRBV4-1; size: .; D: .; CDR3: CASSYDRPGELFF; DNA: TGCGCCAGCAGCTACGACAGACCCGGGGAGCTGTTTTTT
J: TRBJ1-2; V: TRBV19; size: once; D: .; CDR3: CASTTRNRDKTYGYTF; DNA: TGTGCCAGTACCACACGAAACCGGGACAAGACCTATGGCTACACCTTC